The 11 T cell receptor beta chains reported below all come from one sample, sequenced in a study of cytomegalovirus exposure and HLA in healthy donors. Researchers ran the PCR with 60 Vbeta and 13 Jbeta primers. Sequenced by immunoSEQ multiplex PCR; TCRdb stores in-frame clones only, minus some. The sample has 170,000 or so clones, 77% seen once. The sample was PBMCs. All receptors derive from a young woman in good health and CMV-seropositive.

J is TRBJ2-5 and V is TRBV19; 8 bases align to TRBD2. V gave up 6 bases and J gave up 3 bases; unmatched junction bases: 6. The CDR3 has 14 residues. The germline CDR1 and CDR2 sequences are LNHDA and SQIVND (reference sequence). CDR3 amino acids: CASRMRSGEETQYF. As DNA, the CDR3 is TGTGCCAGTAGGATGCGTAGCGGGGAAGAGACCCAGTACTTC.

The chain joins TRBV7-8 to TRBJ2-7; 9 bases are a match to TRBD1. V lost 2 bases, J lost 7 bases, and 6 bases stayed unmatched. The germline V gene has CDR1 SGHVS and CDR2 FQNEAQ. The CDR3 sequence is 14 residues long. The CDR3 protein is CASSLRDRVQEQYF. In DNA form, the CDR3 reads TGTGCCAGCAGCTTAAGGGACAGGGTACAAGAGCAGTACTTC.

V gene TRBV5-4 combines with J gene TRBJ2-2; 8 bases align to TRBD2. The CDR3 loop spans 16 amino acids. The germline CDR1 and CDR2 sequences are SGHNT and YYREEE (reference sequence). V dropped 6 bases and J dropped 1; count of bases not matched to a gene: 8. The CDR3 DNA is TGTGCCAGCACCCCTGTTGCGGGAGGGAACACCGGGGAGCTGTTTTTT. Translating it yields CASTPVAGGNTGELFF.

The chain employs TRBV2 and TRBJ1-3; weak D call: TRBD1 (6 bases). CDR1 SNHLY and CDR2 FYNNEI come from the germline V gene. Trimming shortened V by 10 bases and J by 4 bases, and 17 bases separated the two germline ends. CDR3 length equals 14 residues. CDR3 in amino acids: CANRPGGAGNTIYF. The CDR3 nucleotides read TGTGCCAACCGCCCGGGGGGCGCGGGAAACACCATATATTTT.

This clone was picked up a small number of times. The chain couples TRBV5-6 to TRBJ2-7; 10 nucleotides agree with TRBD2. The CDR3 runs 13 residues. In germline, CDR1 is SGHDT, CDR2 YYEEEE. Trimming took 6 bases from V and 3 from J; bases not matched to a gene: 3. CDR3 nucleotide sequence: TGTGCCAGCACCAGGACTAGCGGCTACGAGCAGTACTTC. This encodes CASTRTSGYEQYF.

The V and J genes are TRBV4-3 and TRBJ2-3; 8 positions agree with TRBD1. With 1 base clipped from V and 0 bases from J, the junction kept 12 bases outside the gene matches. Germline CDR1 reads LGHNA; CDR2 reads YSLEER. The CDR3 consists of 19 residues. CDR3 nucleotide sequence: TGCGCCAGCAGCCAAGGAGACAGGGGAGCCAGTTCTAGCACAGATACGCAGTATTTT. Residues: CASSQGDRGASSSTDTQYF.

The rearrangement joins TRBV19 to TRBJ1-4; 10 bases match TRBD1. CDR1 and CDR2 (germline): LNHDA, SQIVND (reference sequence). The CDR3 loop spans 16 amino acids. V was pared by 7 bases and J by 8 bases, with 13 bases of the junction left unmatched. Here the CDR3 DNA reads TGTGCCAGTACAGCCCCCCGGGACAGGGGTAACGAAAAACTGTTTTTT. It codes for CASTAPRDRGNEKLFF.

This chain connects TRBV9 to TRBJ2-5; 7 bases map to TRBD2. Trimming took 0 bases from V and 1 from J; bases not matched to a gene: 6. Germline-derived CDR1 and CDR2 are SGDLS and YYNGEE. This CDR3 has 16 residues. In DNA, the CDR3 is TGTGCCAGCAGCGTAGTGGGGGGGGTCAGCCAAGAGACCCAGTACTTC. Protein sequence: CASSVVGGVSQETQYF.

The DNA for the CDR3 is TGTGCCATCAGTGAGCCCCGGGACAGGGAAGTGAAAAACTATGGCTACACCTTC. Translated, it gives CAISEPRDREVKNYGYTF. This chain links TRBV10-3 with TRBJ1-2, with 9 bases that match TRBD1. The CDR3 has 18 residues. With 2 bases clipped from V and 2 bases from J, the junction kept 12 bases outside the gene matches. Germline CDR1 is ENHRY and CDR2 is SYGVKD.

V gene TRBV19 combines with J gene TRBJ1-5; D gene uncertain. This CDR3 is 14 amino acids long. Germline CDR1 and CDR2: LNHDA and SQIVND (reference sequence). Trimming pared 7 bases from V and 6 bases from J, leaving 16 bases between. The DNA for the CDR3 is TGTGCCAGTAACGGAGGGCTATTGAGTCAGCCCCAGCATTTT. This codes for CASNGGLLSQPQHF.

The V and J genes are TRBV4-1 and TRBJ1-2; the match to TRBD1 covers 10 bases. This CDR3 contains 16 residues. The junction had 7 bases not matched to a gene; V was cut back by 0 bases and J by 6 bases. CDR1 is MGHRA and CDR2 is YSYEKL in the germline V gene. DNA of the CDR3: TGCGCCAGCAGCCAAGAGACGGACAGGGGGGGAGATGGCTACACCTTC. It codes for CASSQETDRGGDGYTF.